In this sample, the clone carrying this T cell receptor beta chain turned up many times. This CDR3 has 15 amino acids. Germline CDR1 reads DFQATT; CDR2 reads SNEGSKA (reference sequence). V lost 5 bases and J 0 bases, leaving 16 bases between the germline ends. This record belongs to a study of neurological immune-mediated disorders. MiXCR, run by TCRdb on the 5' RACE reads, gives a single entry per CDR3 protein. Of tens of thousands of distinct CDR3 sequences listed, 2% to 2.5% are singletons. The sample comprised PBMCs. The receptor's source is a man between 45 and 60 years old with multiple sclerosis. V usage is TRBV20-1 and J usage is TRBJ1-2; D possibly corresponds to TRBD1 (5 bases). CDR3 region: CSASRGGEPNYGYTF. The DNA for the CDR3 is TGCAGTGCTTCGCGGGGAGGGGAGCCTAACTATGGCTACACCTTC.